This TCR beta chain was found in a study of cytomegalovirus exposure and HLA in healthy donors. Across the whole study: T cells numbering around 180 million yielded some 120 million unique TCR beta sequences in an earlier analysis.

Amplification used 60 Vbeta primers and 13 Jbeta primers. Profiled with immunoSEQ multiplex PCR; TCRdb holds only in-frame clones, not every one. The table lists roughly 140,000 clones, about four fifths of them singletons. Germline V gene data show CDR1 as MDHEN and CDR2 as SYDVKM. The CDR3 runs 13 residues. V was clipped by 6 bases and J by 6 bases; unmatched bases: 3. The receptor was isolated from a man in his thirties or forties in good health and CMV-seronegative. The V and J genes are TRBV28 and TRBJ2-1; 9 nucleotides agree with TRBD1. The source material was PBMCs. Here the CDR3 reads CASRTGGINEQFF. The DNA of the CDR3 is TGTGCCAGCAGGACAGGGGGGATCAATGAGCAGTTCTTC.